This T cell receptor (beta chain) was identified in a study of graft-versus-host responses after intestinal transplantation. Germline CDR1 is SGHNT and CDR2 is YENEEA. This CDR3 has 15 amino acids. V shed 6 bases and J shed 4 bases, with 16 bases lying between them. Method: immunoSEQ multiplex PCR; TCRdb's copy keeps in-frame clones and lacks some. The top ten clones hold roughly 0.24% of a sample with roughly 120,000 clones, roughly nine tenths of them seen once. Of note for this clone: Its antigen is not known.

This clonotype was sampled from a human donor who was the organ donor for an intestinal transplant. This sequence joins TRBV11-3 and TRBJ2-1; D is uncertain. This sample comprised unstimulated CD4+ T cells sorted from spleen or lymph node cells, obtained before transplant. The CDR3 protein is CASSEASAGYNEQFF. The CDR3 nucleotides read TGTGCCAGCAGTGAGGCTAGTGCCGGATACAATGAGCAGTTCTTC.